The clone carrying this T cell receptor beta chain was found a few times. The amount of total RNA extracted per sample was at least 5.5 micrograms. A sample-barcoded 5' primer and a J-beta primer mix were used in a second PCR of about 6 to 11 cycles. Each of the samples gave a minimum of 2.5 million paired-end reads that contained CDR3. TCRdb itself ran the 5' RACE reads through MiXCR, one entry per CDR3 protein. Here the sample spans some 1.5 million distinct CDR3 sequences, over 25% being singletons. The sample is drawn from a study of blood T cells in healthy people across ages. The specimen was blood. This TCR was recovered from a woman aged 25 to 39 in good health.

The CDR3 bases are TGTGCCAGCAGTTTCGGCCAGAATAATTCACCCCTCCACTTT. The encoded protein is CASSFGQNNSPLHF. V and J are TRBV12-3 or TRBV12-4 and TRBJ1-6, with D unclear. There are 14 residues in the CDR3. V lost 3 bases, J lost 5 bases, and 8 bases lay in between.